The 27 T cell receptor beta chains below all came from one sample that was sequenced in a study of cytomegalovirus exposure and HLA in healthy donors. PCR was performed using 60 Vbeta and 13 Jbeta primers. Sequencing was performed with immunoSEQ multiplex PCR; in TCRdb, only in-frame clones are kept and a portion is missing. The sample consists of approximately 170,000 clones, 82% of them appearing once. Sequencing was carried out using PBMCs. These receptors were collected from a male donor in good health and CMV-seronegative.

This clone has only one observation. The V and J genes are TRBV29-1 and TRBJ2-7; 10 bases are shared with TRBD2. CDR1 is SQVTM, CDR2 ANQGSEA, per germline. The CDR3 length is 15 residues. J lost 3 bases, V lost 7 bases, and 12 bases had no gene match. The chain's CDR3 is CSGPTVAGGIYEQYF. The CDR3 DNA follows: TGCAGCGGACCTACCGTAGCGGGAGGAATCTACGAGCAGTACTTC.

This chain connects TRBV20-1 to TRBJ2-5; a possible D gene is TRBD2 (6 bases). CDR3 length: 11 amino acids. Germline V gene sequence: CDR1 DFQATT, CDR2 SNEGSKA (reference sequence). The DNA of the CDR3 is TGCCCCCGGGACTCGCAAGAGACCCAGTACTTC. Translation: CPRDSQETQYF.

This chain joins TRBV5-1 and TRBJ2-5; 11 nucleotides align to TRBD1. V was clipped by 4 bases and J by 3 bases; unmatched bases: 5. Germline V lookup: CDR1 SGHRS, CDR2 YFSETQ. CDR3 size: 15 residues. The CDR3 DNA sequence: TGCGCCAGCAGCACGGACAGGGGGCCTGAAGAGACCCAGTACTTC. Residues: CASSTDRGPEETQYF.

This chain connects TRBV27 to TRBJ2-7; a possible D gene is TRBD1 (7 bases). The CDR3 has 15 amino acids. The V end lost 4 bases, the J end lost 0 bases, and 13 bases lay between the germline ends. Germline V gives CDR1 MNHEY, CDR2 SMNVEV (reference sequence). CDR3 in DNA: TGTGCCAGCAGTTCGCGGCAGGGGGGCTCCTACGAGCAGTACTTC. Amino acid sequence: CASSSRQGGSYEQYF.

This chain joins TRBV5-4 and TRBJ1-1, with D uncertain. V was shortened by 4 bases and J by 5 bases, with 9 bases between the two germline ends. The V gene's germline CDR1 is SGHNT and CDR2 YYREEE (reference sequence). This CDR3 spans 12 amino acids. The CDR3 bases are TGTGCCAGCAGCCTCCCCCGTACTGAAGCTTTCTTT. It encodes CASSLPRTEAFF.

The chain couples TRBV10-3 to TRBJ2-6; 9 bases align to TRBD1. The germline V gene encodes CDR1 ENHRY and CDR2 SYGVKD. The CDR3 covers 17 residues. Trimming removed 6 bases from V and 1 base from J; junction bases left unmatched: 7. This chain's CDR3 is CAISAGQGISGANVLTF. CDR3 in DNA: TGTGCCATCAGCGCGGGACAGGGTATATCTGGGGCCAACGTCCTGACTTTC.

This clone showed up just a few times. J is TRBJ2-3 and V is TRBV6-5, with D possibly matching TRBD2 (7 bases). CDR3 size: 14 residues. The V gene's germline CDR1 is MNHEY and CDR2 SVGAGI. Trimming took off 0 bases at V and 7 bases at J, with 11 bases between the two ends. This CDR3 is CASSYSGGPYTQYF. In DNA form, the CDR3 reads TGTGCCAGCAGTTACTCGGGGGGGCCTTATACGCAGTATTTT.

The V gene is TRBV7-3, the J gene TRBJ2-7, with 7 bases fitting TRBD1. The CDR3 sequence is 14 residues long. In germline, CDR1 is SGHTA, CDR2 FQGTGA. V trimming: 5 bases; J trimming: 2 bases; junction bases outside the gene matches: 6. The DNA of the CDR3 is TGTGCCAGCAGCCCAAGACAGGGACCCTACGAGCAGTACTTC. Protein product: CASSPRQGPYEQYF.

The chain has TRBV19 and TRBJ2-1; tentatively, D is TRBD2 (6 bases). The V gene lost 11 bases and the J gene lost 9 bases, with 20 bases spanning the gap. Germline V gives CDR1 LNHDA, CDR2 SQIVND (reference sequence). The CDR3 sequence is 13 residues long. CDR3 nucleotides: TGTGCCGGGTCTACCCTCTCCGGGGGTGAGCAGTTCTTC. Translated: CAGSTLSGGEQFF.

CDR3 sequence (DNA): TGTGCCAGCAGGGCGGATAGCGGGAGGGACACTAGCACAGATACGCAGTATTTT. It specifies CASRADSGRDTSTDTQYF. The genes are TRBV9 and TRBJ2-3, with TRBD2 matching over 11 bases. Germline assignment: CDR1 SGDLS and CDR2 YYNGEE. With V trimmed by 5 bases and J by 0 bases, 11 bases remained unmatched. This CDR3 is 18 amino acids long.

This rearrangement joins TRBV4-2 to TRBJ2-1; no firm D call. Germline V gene data show CDR1 as LGHNA and CDR2 as YNFKEQ. With 0 bases removed from V and 9 bases from J, the gap between germline ends came to 6 bases. The CDR3 runs 12 residues. CDR3 sequence reads: CASSQDWSEQFF. CDR3 DNA: TGTGCCAGCAGCCAAGATTGGAGTGAGCAGTTCTTC.

This rearrangement joins TRBV6-5 to TRBJ1-6; 11 bases agree with TRBD1. The CDR3 spans 14 residues. Germline CDR1 is MNHEY and CDR2 is SVGAGI. The J segment lost 8 bases and the V segment lost 6 bases, leaving 3 bases of the junction unmatched. CDR3 residues: CASSRDRGYSPLHF. The CDR3 bases are TGTGCCAGCAGCCGGGACAGGGGGTATTCACCCCTCCACTTT.

The chain links TRBV7-9 to TRBJ1-2, with D tentatively TRBD1 (5 bases). The V end was cut by 3 bases, the J end by 3 bases, with 8 bases between. Germline V gives CDR1 SEHNR, CDR2 FQNEAQ (reference sequence). The CDR3 loop spans 13 amino acids. CDR3 sequence: CASSLGHDYGYTF. CDR3 bases: TGTGCCAGCAGCTTGGGGCACGACTATGGCTACACCTTC.

The chain is built from TRBV7-2 and TRBJ2-1, with a possible D match to TRBD2 (6 bases). Trimming cost V 4 bases and J 9 bases, with 25 bases left between them. The CDR3 has 17 residues. Per germline, CDR1 SGHTA and CDR2 FQGNSA. CDR3 residues: CASSWTRDSHGRSEQFF. The CDR3 bases are TGTGCCAGCAGCTGGACCCGGGACTCCCACGGCCGAAGTGAGCAGTTCTTC.

The CDR3 DNA is TGTGCCAGCAGCCAGTACAGGGACTCACCCCTCCACTTT. Encoded protein: CASSQYRDSPLHF. The V call is TRBV6-5, the J call TRBJ1-6; D perhaps matches TRBD1 (6 bases). The CDR3 loop spans 13 amino acids. The V gene's germline CDR1 is MNHEY and CDR2 SVGAGI. V was shortened by 6 bases and J by 10 bases, with 13 bases between the two germline ends.

This chain joins TRBV28 and TRBJ1-1; the D gene is possibly TRBD1 (5 bases). Per the germline V gene, CDR1 is MDHEN and CDR2 is SYDVKM. The CDR3 covers 12 residues. The V gene lost 5 bases and the J gene lost 9 bases, with 13 bases spanning the gap. CDR3: CASSPRVNQAFF. The CDR3 nucleotides are TGTGCCAGCAGTCCCAGGGTTAATCAAGCTTTCTTT.

The V and J genes are TRBV10-3 and TRBJ2-3; 7 bases map to TRBD2. V dropped 6 bases and J dropped 4; count of bases not matched to a gene: 10. The CDR3 is made up of 15 amino acids. CDR1 is ENHRY and CDR2 is SYGVKD in the germline V gene. Here the CDR3 reads CAIREGRASPDTQYF. DNA for the CDR3: TGTGCCATCAGGGAGGGGAGGGCTAGTCCAGATACGCAGTATTTT.

The chain carries TRBV30 and TRBJ1-6; 10 bases map to TRBD1. This CDR3 is 14 amino acids long. Unmatched junction bases numbered 4, after V lost 2 bases and J lost 9 bases. Germline V CDR1 and CDR2: GTSNPN, SVGIG (reference sequence). The CDR3 loop is CAWSPRDRGSPLHF. Here the CDR3 DNA reads TGTGCCTGGAGTCCCCGGGACAGGGGTTCACCCCTCCACTTT.

CDR3: CASSLGGSYGYTF. The DNA for the CDR3 is TGTGCCAGCAGCTTAGGGGGCTCCTATGGCTACACCTTC. The chain employs TRBV11-2 and TRBJ1-2; a weak D match, TRBD1 (5 bases). Germline V gives CDR1 SGHAT, CDR2 FQNNGV. The length of the CDR3 is 13 residues. Between the trimmed V and J ends, which lost 1 base and 4 bases, there was a span of 7 bases.

This clone was recorded once. V gene TRBV11-3 combines with J gene TRBJ2-7; 12 bases are a match to TRBD1. V shed 5 bases and J 5 bases; nucleotides not matched to a gene: 7. The CDR3 is 15 residues long. CDR1 and CDR2 (germline): SGHNT, YENEEA. DNA for the CDR3: TGTGCCAGCAGCAGAGGGACAGGGGGCTACCACGAGCAGTACTTC. Protein sequence: CASSRGTGGYHEQYF. The complete variable domain, with remaining parts taken from reference TRBV11-3 and TRBJ2-7, reads EAGVVQSPRYKIIEKKQPVAFWCNPISGHNTLYWYLQNLGQGPELLIRYENEEAVDDSQLPKDRFSAERLKGVDSTLKIQPAELGDSAVYLCASSRGTGGYHEQYFGPGTRLTVT.

CDR3 sequence: CASSPSHRVSGSYEQYF. CDR3 DNA sequence: TGTGCCAGCAGCCCATCCCACAGGGTATCGGGCTCCTACGAGCAGTACTTC. This chain connects TRBV28 to TRBJ2-7; D might be TRBD1 (6 bases). This CDR3 has 17 residues. V was shortened by 6 bases and J by 0 bases, with 21 bases between the two germline ends. Germline V gene data show CDR1 as MDHEN and CDR2 as SYDVKM.

This rearrangement joins TRBV7-6 to TRBJ1-2; 7 bases align to TRBD1. The trim removed 6 bases at V and 4 bases at J, leaving 8 bases unmatched. This CDR3 has 14 residues. CDR1 is SGHVS, CDR2 FNYEAQ, per germline. The CDR3 coding sequence is TGTGCCAGCAGTCCGCCGGGACAGATCTATGGCTACACCTTC. Translating gives CASSPPGQIYGYTF.

The chain carries TRBV6-5 and TRBJ2-7; 7 nucleotides line up with TRBD1. J was trimmed by 0 bases and V by 0 bases; bases with no gene match: 2. Germline values: CDR1 MNHEY, CDR2 SVGAGI. The CDR3 runs 15 residues. CDR3 DNA sequence: TGTGCCAGCAGTTACTCCAGGGGGACCTCCTACGAGCAGTACTTC. Translating gives CASSYSRGTSYEQYF.

The chain is built from TRBV28 and TRBJ2-5; TRBD2 agrees at 9 bases. V shed 6 bases and J 6 bases; nucleotides not matched to a gene: 14. The V gene's germline CDR1 is MDHEN and CDR2 SYDVKM. This CDR3 region has 16 residues. This CDR3 reads CASSLLTGTSMKTQYF. DNA of the CDR3: TGTGCCAGCAGCCTACTAACCGGGACTAGCATGAAGACCCAGTACTTC.

V and J are TRBV7-8 and TRBJ2-7; 8 bases are a match to TRBD2. V shed 4 bases and J 6 bases; nucleotides not matched to a gene: 8. The CDR3 is made up of 14 amino acids. CDR1 is SGHVS, CDR2 FQNEAQ, per germline. CDR3 loop: CASSSLAGASEQYF. CDR3 in DNA: TGTGCCAGCAGCTCTCTAGCGGGCGCCTCCGAGCAGTACTTC.

V is TRBV5-4 and J is TRBJ1-2; TRBD1 matches at 9 bases. Trimming cost V 0 bases and J 0 bases; bases outside gene matches: 9. CDR3 length: 18 residues. Germline CDR1 and CDR2: SGHNT and YYREEE (reference sequence). The CDR3 bases are TGTGCCAGCAGCTTGGACGGGACAGGGAGGAGGGCTAACTATGGCTACACCTTC. Its translation is CASSLDGTGRRANYGYTF.

This clone was observed a few times. The chain carries TRBV6-1 and TRBJ1-1, with D perhaps matching TRBD1 (5 bases). Germline V gene lookup returns CDR1 MNHNS and CDR2 SASEGT. There are 13 residues in the CDR3. V was cut by 2 bases and J by 10 bases, with 14 bases left in between. CDR3 DNA: TGTGCCAGCAGTGAATCGCGTAGGGGCCCAGCTTTCTTT. The encoded protein is CASSESRRGPAFF.